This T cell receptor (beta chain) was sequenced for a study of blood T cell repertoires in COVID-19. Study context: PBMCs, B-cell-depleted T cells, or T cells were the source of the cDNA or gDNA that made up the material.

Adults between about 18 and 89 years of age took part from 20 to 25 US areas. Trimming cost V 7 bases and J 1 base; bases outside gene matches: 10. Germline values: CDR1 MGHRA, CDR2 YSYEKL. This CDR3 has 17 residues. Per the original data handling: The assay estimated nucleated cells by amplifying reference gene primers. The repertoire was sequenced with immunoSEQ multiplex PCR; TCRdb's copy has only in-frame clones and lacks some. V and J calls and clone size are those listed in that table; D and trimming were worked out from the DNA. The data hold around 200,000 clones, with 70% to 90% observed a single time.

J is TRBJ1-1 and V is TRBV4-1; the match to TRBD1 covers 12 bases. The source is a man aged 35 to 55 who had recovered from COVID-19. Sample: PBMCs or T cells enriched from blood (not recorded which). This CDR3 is CASTNRDRGLGNTEAFF. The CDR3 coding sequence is TGCGCCAGCACCAACCGGGACAGGGGGCTGGGGAACACTGAAGCTTTCTTT.